Listed below are T cell receptor beta chains from one sample, sequenced in a study of T cell changes during pregnancy in multiple sclerosis. Clones were sequenced by immunoSEQ multiplex PCR, and TCRdb holds only the in-frame ones, with some missing. This sample has roughly 51,000 clones, with 94% found just once. Sequencing was performed on CD8+ T cells from peripheral blood mononuclear cells, taken before pregnancy. These receptors were collected from a female donor with multiple sclerosis, enrolled in a pregnancy study. CDR3s include the opening cysteine and the closing phenylalanine or tryptophan. Fields, in order: clone size, J gene, V gene, D gene, CDR3 protein, CDR3 DNA. D genes are given only for firm matches. Only part of the rows carry a size: once, few, many, or a class if the clone is expanded.

>NA|TRBJ2-7|TRBV27|NA
CASSLVRSYEQYF
TGTGCCAGCAGTTTAGTCAGGTCCTACGAGCAGTACTTC
>NA|TRBJ1-1|TRBV27|NA
CASSSTDTEAFF
TGTGCCAGCAGTTCAACAGACACTGAAGCTTTCTTT
>NA|TRBJ2-2|TRBV19|NA
CASSADRLGSNGELFF
TGTGCCAGTAGTGCCGACAGGTTGGGTTCGAACGGGGAGCTGTTTTTT
>once|TRBJ2-7|TRBV7-2|TRBD1
CASSHPGDSFGEQYF
TGTGCCAGCAGCCACCCCGGGGACAGTTTCGGCGAGCAGTACTTC
>NA|TRBJ1-1|TRBV27|TRBD1
CASRTGGATEAFF
TGTGCCAGCAGGACAGGGGGCGCCACTGAGGCTTTCTTT
>once|TRBJ1-4|TRBV6-5|TRBD1
CASSYGQGDEKLFF
TGTGCCAGCAGTTACGGGCAGGGGGATGAAAAACTGTTTTTT
>NA|TRBJ2-1|TRBV27|NA
CASSLWSGSGNEQFF
TGTGCCAGCAGTTTATGGTCGGGGAGCGGCAATGAGCAGTTCTTC
>NA|TRBJ2-7|TRBV7-9|TRBD2
CASSLSRLAGGHEQYF
TGTGCCAGCAGCTTAAGTCGACTAGCGGGAGGACACGAGCAGTACTTC
>NA|TRBJ1-1|TRBV7-9|TRBD1
CASSKTTGVTTEAFF
TGTGCCAGCAGTAAAACGACAGGGGTAACAACTGAAGCTTTCTTT
>NA|TRBJ2-7|TRBV27|TRBD1
CASSEGQEVYEQYF
TGTGCCAGCAGTGAGGGACAGGAGGTATACGAGCAGTACTTC
>NA|TRBJ1-2|TRBV13|NA
CASSLRREGYTF
TGTGCCAGCAGCCTGAGGCGGGAGGGCTACACCTTC
>NA|TRBJ2-1|TRBV10-3|NA
CAISELGTVNEQFF
TGTGCCATCAGTGAGCTGGGGACTGTCAATGAGCAGTTCTTC
>NA|TRBJ1-5|TRBV30|TRBD1
CAWSVSGQGARQPQHF
TGTGCCTGGAGTGTATCCGGACAGGGGGCGAGGCAGCCCCAGCATTTT
>NA|TRBJ1-1|TRBV10-3|NA
CAISEKQGRNTEAFF
TGTGCCATCAGTGAGAAACAGGGTCGGAACACTGAAGCTTTCTTT
>NA|TRBJ2-1|TRBV18|TRBD2
CASSPGRGSEYNEQFF
TGTGCCAGCTCACCAGGGCGGGGGTCAGAGTACAATGAGCAGTTCTTC
>few|TRBJ2-1|TRBV27|TRBD1
CASSLTGALYNEQFF
TGTGCCAGCAGTCTAACAGGGGCCCTATACAATGAGCAGTTCTTC
>NA|TRBJ1-1|TRBV21-1|NA
CASTPTGDTEAFF
TGTGCCAGCACCCCGACAGGGGACACTGAAGCTTTCTTT
>NA|TRBJ1-2|TRBV4-2|NA
CASSLEGGFYGYTF
TGTGCCAGCAGCCTCGAGGGGGGGTTCTATGGCTACACCTTC
>NA|TRBJ2-3|TRBV5-4|TRBD2
CASSGGLAGDTQYF
TGTGCCAGCAGCGGCGGACTAGCGGGAGATACGCAGTATTTT
>once|TRBJ2-1|TRBV4-3|TRBD1
CASSLNRDRNNEQFF
TGCGCCAGCAGCCTTAACCGGGACAGAAACAATGAGCAGTTCTTC
>NA|TRBJ2-5|TRBV9|TRBD2
CASSPRGLAGSQETQYF
TGTGCCAGCAGCCCGAGGGGACTAGCGGGGTCCCAAGAGACCCAGTACTTC
>NA|TRBJ2-3|TRBV27|TRBD2
CASSLLAGTDTQYF
TGTGCCAGCAGTTTACTAGCGGGAACAGATACGCAGTATTTT
>NA|TRBJ2-7|TRBV5-3|TRBD1
CARSLGGSGQGLYEQYF
TGTGCCAGAAGCTTGGGCGGCTCGGGACAGGGGCTCTACGAGCAGTACTTC
>NA|TRBJ1-1|TRBV5-1|NA
CASSFGEVVTEAFF
TGCGCCAGCAGCTTCGGGGAGGTGGTCACTGAAGCTTTCTTT
>NA|TRBJ1-2|TRBV29-1|TRBD1
CSVAAGGNGYTF
TGCAGCGTTGCGGCAGGGGGCAATGGCTACACCTTC
>NA|TRBJ2-1|TRBV19|TRBD2
CASSIGGRTGDEQFF
TGTGCCAGTAGTATAGGCGGGAGGACCGGGGATGAGCAGTTCTTC
>few|TRBJ1-5|TRBV7-9|NA
CASSYGDNQPQHF
TGTGCCAGCAGCTACGGGGATAATCAGCCCCAGCATTTT
>NA|TRBJ1-1|TRBV30|TRBD1
CAWSAGGYTEAFF
TGTGCCTGGTCCGCAGGGGGCTACACTGAAGCTTTCTTT
>NA|TRBJ2-5|TRBV27|TRBD1
CASSTTDRPQETQYF
TGTGCCAGCAGTACCACGGACAGGCCCCAAGAGACCCAGTACTTC
>NA|TRBJ2-1|TRBV13|TRBD1
CASSAPGTGARGQFF
TGTGCCAGCAGCGCACCCGGGACAGGGGCCAGGGGGCAGTTCTTC
>NA|TRBJ2-7|TRBV27|NA
CASSWTGSSYEQYF
TGTGCCAGCAGTTGGACTGGTAGCTCCTACGAGCAGTACTTC
>NA|TRBJ2-5|TRBV2|TRBD2
CASSEGSGRWQETQYF
TGTGCCAGCAGTGAAGGGAGCGGGAGATGGCAAGAGACCCAGTACTTC
>NA|TRBJ2-7|TRBV2|NA
CASRWTESYEQYF
TGTGCCAGCAGGTGGACAGAATCCTACGAGCAGTACTTC